Shown below are 20 T cell receptor beta chains from a single sample sequenced in a study of beta chain features in type 1 diabetes (dated by TCRdb to 2016 to 2019). Overall study results and their limits: Type 1 diabetes patients showed a moderate but significant shortening of TCRB CDR3 length in all four CD4+ subsets.

The library relied on the immunoSEQ multiplex PCR assay. The High Capacity cDNA Reverse Transcription Kit was used to reverse transcribe all of the isolated RNA, meaning that expressed TCRB transcripts were what got sequenced. TCRdb provides this immuneACCESS table in a form limited to in-frame rearrangements. Some clones are lacking; in checked studies, under half of them reflect an unresolved V gene, and why the rest are absent is not known. The sample table shows some 640,000 clones, and over 12% are seen once. The ten largest make up around 0.04% of the sample. Their antigens are not known. Sequenced material: naive CD4+ T cells from blood. The intended sense of this specimen's cell subset or site label: true naive CD4+ T cells. All receptors derive from a young man with type 1 diabetes.

Worth noting for this clone: This may arise from a read error, as a much more abundant clone is one base away. The sample has other DNA sequences that encode this CDR3 too. The chain joins TRBV9 to TRBJ2-1; D is unresolved. The germline V gene encodes CDR1 SGDLS and CDR2 YYNGEE. This CDR3 is built from 11 residues. CDR3 sequence reads: CASSSDNEQFF. CDR3 nucleotide sequence: TGTGCCAGCAGCTCCGACAATGAGCAGTTCTTC.

This clone was seen more than once but under ten times. The DNA is omitted, as the CDR3 cannot be located on it reliably, and the CDR3 follows TCRdb's listing. The V call is TRBV6-6, the J call TRBJ2-1; the table's D call, TRBD2, has no DNA check behind it. A total of 16 residues make up the CDR3, ends included. CDR1 and CDR2 (germline): MNHNY, SVGAGI (reference sequence). The CDR3 protein is CASSYSKVASGAERFF.

This clone was seen more than once but under ten times. This rearrangement joins TRBV7-2 to TRBJ1-2; D ambiguous. Per the germline V gene, CDR1 is SGHTA and CDR2 is FQGNSA. Between the trimmed V and J ends, which lost 4 bases and 0 bases, there was a span of 6 bases. The CDR3 length is 13 residues. CDR3 bases: TGTGCCAGCAGCTCGGACGCTAACTATGGCTACACCTTC. Its translation: CASSSDANYGYTF.

The chain combines TRBV5-4 with TRBJ2-3; 12 nucleotides align to TRBD1. CDR3 length: 16 residues. CDR1 is SGHNT, CDR2 YYREEE, per germline (reference sequence). The trim removed 6 bases at V and 5 bases at J, leaving 10 bases unmatched. CDR3 bases: TGTGCCAGCACCCCCCCGGGACAGGGGGCGAGAGATACGCAGTATTTT. This encodes CASTPPGQGARDTQYF.

A few counts support this clone. This chain joins TRBV29-1 and TRBJ2-5, with a possible D match to TRBD2 (5 bases). V was cut by 7 bases and J by 2 bases, with 14 bases left in between. The germline V gene encodes CDR1 SQVTM and CDR2 ANQGSEA. This CDR3 is built from 13 residues. CDR3 DNA: TGCAGCGGAGGAGGTTCAAGACAAGAGACCCAGTACTTC. Translating it yields CSGGGSRQETQYF.

This clone was seen more than once but under ten times. The V gene is TRBV30, the J gene TRBJ2-2; TRBD2 aligns across 13 bases. J was trimmed by 4 bases and V by 3 bases; bases with no gene match: 5. The germline gives CDR1 GTSNPN, CDR2 SVGIG (reference sequence). The CDR3 has 16 amino acids. The CDR3: CAWRGLAGISTGELFF. The CDR3 coding sequence is TGTGCCTGGAGGGGACTAGCGGGAATATCCACCGGGGAGCTGTTTTTT.

This clone was observed a handful of times. The V and J genes are TRBV6-5 and TRBJ2-5; D is unclear. In germline, CDR1 is MNHEY, CDR2 SVGAGI. V dropped 0 bases and J dropped 4 bases, with 12 bases sitting between them. The length of the CDR3 is 15 residues. CDR3 nucleotide sequence: TGTGCCAGCAGTTACTCGAAGGTTTGGGGAGAGACCCAGTACTTC. Amino acid sequence: CASSYSKVWGETQYF.

The table lists this clone with a few counts. V is TRBV7-9 and J is TRBJ1-1, with unresolved D. The V gene lost 3 bases and the J gene lost 9 bases, with 8 bases spanning the gap. This CDR3 region has 11 residues. Looked up from germline, CDR1 is SEHNR and CDR2 is FQNEAQ (reference sequence). In DNA, the CDR3 is TGTGCCAGCAGCTTTGCGCAAAAAGCTTTCTTT. Translated, it gives CASSFAQKAFF.

This clone appeared a few times. The V and J genes are TRBV20-1 and TRBJ2-5; D ambiguous. V was trimmed by 4 bases and J by 1 base, leaving 4 bases between them. Looked up from germline, CDR1 is DFQATT and CDR2 is SNEGSKA (reference sequence). This CDR3 is 11 amino acids long. Here the CDR3 DNA reads TGCAGTGCTACCACCCAAGAGACCCAGTACTTC. This translates into CSATTQETQYF.

This clone was seen more than once but under ten times. The chain employs TRBV6-5 and TRBJ2-7, with D unclear. The CDR3 extends over 15 amino acids. CDR1 and CDR2 (germline): MNHEY, SVGAGI. V was trimmed by 2 bases and J by 3 bases, leaving 14 bases between them. The CDR3 loop reads CASSYSYSDNYEQYF. The CDR3 region has the DNA TGTGCCAGCAGTTACAGTTACAGTGATAACTACGAGCAGTACTTC.

The V call is TRBV5-1, the J call TRBJ2-3, with 9 bases that match TRBD1. The CDR3 spans 15 residues. In germline, CDR1 is SGHRS, CDR2 YFSETQ. With V trimmed by 3 bases and J by 1 base, 3 bases remained unmatched. The CDR3 sequence is CASSSQGAGTDTQYF. The CDR3 DNA reads TGCGCCAGCAGCTCACAGGGGGCGGGCACAGATACGCAGTATTTT.

The chain is built from TRBV5-4 and TRBJ2-1; 14 nucleotides line up with TRBD2. With 3 bases clipped from V and 2 bases from J, the junction kept 7 bases outside the gene matches. CDR3 size: 18 residues. Per the germline V gene, CDR1 is SGHNT and CDR2 is YYREEE (reference sequence). CDR3 sequence reads: CASSSGLAGAGPYNEQFF. CDR3 sequence (DNA): TGTGCCAGCAGCTCGGGACTAGCGGGAGCAGGGCCCTACAATGAGCAGTTCTTC.

The chain joins TRBV7-2 to TRBJ2-7; perhaps TRBD1 as D (6 bases). The CDR3 covers 11 residues. Looked up from germline, CDR1 is SGHTA and CDR2 is FQGNSA. V was pared by 1 base and J by 12 bases, with 10 bases between. CDR3 in amino acids: CASSLDRALYF. In nucleotides, the CDR3 is TGTGCCAGCAGCTTAGACAGGGCCTTGTACTTC.

This clone was found a few times. The chain has TRBV2 and TRBJ2-7; the match to TRBD1 covers 8 bases. The germline CDR1 and CDR2 sequences are SNHLY and FYNNEI. J lost 2 bases, V lost 0 bases, and 15 bases had no gene match. The CDR3 has 19 amino acids. CDR3 bases: TGTGCCAGCAGTGAAGCACGTGGGTTCGGACAGGGCCTCCCCTACGAGCAGTACTTC. It specifies CASSEARGFGQGLPYEQYF.

The chain carries TRBV25-1 and TRBJ2-3; D unresolved. The germline V and J ends were trimmed by 1 base and 10 bases, with 9 bases remaining between them. Germline V gene lookup returns CDR1 MGHDK and CDR2 SYGVNS. The CDR3 is 12 amino acids. As DNA, the CDR3 is TGTGCCAGCAGTGAATCCGGAACGTCGCAGTATTTT. Translating gives CASSESGTSQYF.

The chain couples TRBV15 to TRBJ1-2; D not resolved. Between the trimmed V and J ends, which lost 0 bases and 3 bases, there was a span of 17 bases. Germline V gene data show CDR1 as LNHNV and CDR2 as YYDKDF (reference sequence). CDR3 length equals 17 residues. CDR3 bases: TGTGCCACCAGCAGAGAGTCGCCCGCAGTGTCTCACTATGGCTACACCTTC. Protein: CATSRESPAVSHYGYTF.

The genes are TRBV19 and TRBJ2-5; D possibly corresponds to TRBD2 (6 bases). The CDR3 loop spans 15 amino acids. Germline values: CDR1 LNHDA, CDR2 SQIVND (reference sequence). V lost 6 bases and J 2 bases, leaving 16 bases between the germline ends. The CDR3 sequence: CASSPREGRQETQYF. The CDR3 DNA reads TGTGCCAGTAGCCCTCGTGAAGGGAGGCAAGAGACCCAGTACTTC.

The chain couples TRBV29-1 to TRBJ1-1, with D hard to call. V lost 3 bases, J lost 1 base, and 9 bases lay in between. The CDR3 extends over 13 amino acids. Germline assignment: CDR1 SQVTM and CDR2 ANQGSEA. This CDR3 reads CSVEVSENTEAFF. In nucleotides, the CDR3 is TGCAGCGTTGAGGTTTCTGAGAACACTGAAGCTTTCTTT.

Only a few counts were recorded for this clone. The chain carries TRBV18 and TRBJ1-5; no clear D. Trimming shortened V by 1 base and J by 0 bases, and 13 bases separated the two germline ends. The CDR3 consists of 17 residues. Germline loops: CDR1 KGHSH, CDR2 LQKENI. The CDR3 bases are TGTGCCAGCTCACCACTCCCCTTCGGAGATAGCAATCAGCCCCAGCATTTT. It codes for CASSPLPFGDSNQPQHF.

This clone occurred a few times. The chain links TRBV29-1 to TRBJ1-2; the D gene is possibly TRBD1 (5 bases). This CDR3 contains 14 residues. V lost 4 bases to trimming and J lost 0 bases, with 12 bases between them. The germline CDR1 and CDR2 sequences are SQVTM and ANQGSEA. The CDR3 loop reads CSVVGDPTNYGYTF. The CDR3 nucleotides read TGCAGCGTTGTCGGGGACCCAACTAACTATGGCTACACCTTC. Looking up the rest from reference TRBV29-1 and TRBJ1-2 gives the full variable domain: SAVISQKPSRDICQRGTSLTIQCQVDSQVTMMFWYRQQPGQSLTLIATANQGSEATYESGFVIDKFPISRPNLTFSTLTVSNMSPEDSSIYLCSVVGDPTNYGYTFGSGTRLTVV.